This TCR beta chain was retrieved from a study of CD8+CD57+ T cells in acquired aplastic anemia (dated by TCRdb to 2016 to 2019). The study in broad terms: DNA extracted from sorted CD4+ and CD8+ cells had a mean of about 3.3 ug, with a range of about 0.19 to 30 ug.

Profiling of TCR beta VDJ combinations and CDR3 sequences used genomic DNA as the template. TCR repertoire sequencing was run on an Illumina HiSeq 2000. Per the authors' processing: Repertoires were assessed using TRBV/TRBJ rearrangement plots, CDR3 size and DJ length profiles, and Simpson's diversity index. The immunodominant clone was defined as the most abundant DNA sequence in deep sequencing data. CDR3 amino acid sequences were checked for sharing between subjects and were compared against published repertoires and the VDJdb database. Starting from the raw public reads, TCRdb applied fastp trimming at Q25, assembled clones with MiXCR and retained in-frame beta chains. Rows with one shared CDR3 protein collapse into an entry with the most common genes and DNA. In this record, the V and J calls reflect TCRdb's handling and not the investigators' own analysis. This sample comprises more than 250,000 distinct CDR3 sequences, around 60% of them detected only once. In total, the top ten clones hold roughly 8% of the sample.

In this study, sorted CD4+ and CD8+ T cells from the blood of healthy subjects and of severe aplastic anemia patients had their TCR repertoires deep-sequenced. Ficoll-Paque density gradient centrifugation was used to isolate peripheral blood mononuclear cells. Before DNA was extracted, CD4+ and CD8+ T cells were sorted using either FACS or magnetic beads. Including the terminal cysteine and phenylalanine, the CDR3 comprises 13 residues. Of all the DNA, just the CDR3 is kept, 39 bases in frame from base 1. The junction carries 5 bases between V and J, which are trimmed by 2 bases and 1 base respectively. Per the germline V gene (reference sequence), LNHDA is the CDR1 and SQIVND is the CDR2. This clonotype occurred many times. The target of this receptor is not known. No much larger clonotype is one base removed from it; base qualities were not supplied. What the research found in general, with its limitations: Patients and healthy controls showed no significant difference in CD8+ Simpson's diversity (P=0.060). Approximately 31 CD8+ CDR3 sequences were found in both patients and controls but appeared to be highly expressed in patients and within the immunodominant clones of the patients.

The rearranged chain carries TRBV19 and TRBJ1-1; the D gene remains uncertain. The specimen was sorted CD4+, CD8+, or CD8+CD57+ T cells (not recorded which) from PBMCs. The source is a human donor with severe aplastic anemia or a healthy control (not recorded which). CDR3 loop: CASSILGNTEAFF. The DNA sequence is TGTGCCAGTAGTATACTCGGGAACACTGAAGCTTTCTTT.